This T cell receptor (beta chain) appears in the sequencing data of a study of control samples from healthy donors and cancer patients. This clone was detected only once. Sequenced by immunoSEQ multiplex PCR; TCRdb stores in-frame clones only, minus some. The data contain 130,000 to 150,000 clones, 80% to 95% of them seen just once; the ten biggest clones take up more than 4.5%. The CDR3 is 14 amino acids. The germline V gene encodes CDR1 MDHEN and CDR2 SYDVKM. V was cut by 11 bases and J by 2 bases, with 19 bases left in between. Source material: blood. The TCR comes from a young man in good health. V is TRBV28 and J is TRBJ2-7; tentative D call: TRBD2 (7 bases). For the CDR3, the DNA is TGTGCCGGCCGGGGGGCGGGACCTACCTACGAGCAGTACTTC. Translation: CAGRGAGPTYEQYF.